This T cell receptor (beta chain) was identified during a study of CD8 T cells in ankylosing spondylitis. Study-wide results and limits: A TCR beta motif of several highly homologous variants appeared characteristic of ankylosing spondylitis blood.

CDR1 is MNHEY, CDR2 SMNVEV, per germline (reference sequence). V gave up 0 bases and J gave up 3 bases, with 9 bases separating them. This CDR3 has 14 residues. This clonotype was counted a few times. Its matching antigen is unknown. TCR beta libraries were made by quantitative 5'-RACE with molecular barcodes. MiXCR, run by TCRdb on the 5' RACE reads, gives a single entry per CDR3 protein. Of around 390,000 distinct CDR3 sequences listed, 20% to 25% are singletons. The V call is TRBV27, the J call TRBJ2-7; D unresolved. The clonotype comes from a male donor with ankylosing spondylitis. Sequenced sample: blood, either unsorted or a sorted T cell fraction (not recorded which). CDR3 DNA sequence: TGTGCCAGCAGTTTATCGAGGCGGAGCTACGAGCAGTACTTC. Translating gives CASSLSRRSYEQYF.